This T cell receptor (beta chain) was captured in a study of STAT3 mutations in large granular lymphocyte leukemia (dated by TCRdb to between 2018 and 2021). Study-level background: About half of the T-LGLL patients who underwent longitudinal sequencing carried canonical activating STAT3 mutations. Over half of the T-LGLL patients were given one or more immunosuppressive therapy regimens, and approximately 40% of those treated had a hematologic response. On average, sequencing was done at around 4.2 time points per patient, with the number of samplings ranging from 2 to 8. More than 15 representative T-LGLL cases were selected from an initial cohort of 200 to 250 LGL patients for longitudinal TCRbeta and STAT3 sequencing. Patients with T-cell large granular lymphocyte leukemia underwent serial deep sequencing of TCRbeta CDR3 and STAT3 to reconstruct clonal hierarchy and dynamics. As controls within the study, a couple of patients with natural killer LGL leukemia were also sequenced longitudinally. Overall study outcomes, separate from this receptor: Since codominant clonotypes persisted in some patients, a small but highly pathogenic clone may have gone undetected. In several patients, dominant TCR clone burden exceeded STAT3 mutant burden, suggesting STAT3 mutation arose secondarily within a pre-expanded clone. TCR clonotype switching after therapy was seen in about 35% of the 18 patients, with all newly emerging clones being STAT3 wild type. At least one immunodominant TCRbeta clonotype was identified in every T-LGLL patient, and multiple immunodominant subclonotypes were identified in about half of the T-LGLL patients. Linking therapy response to changes in TCR clonal burden was complicated by variable intervals between samplings and by differing treatment regimens. Because no samples were available when a clone first appeared, clonal expansion had to be inferred from samplings taken at other points.

TCRbeta libraries were sequenced on an Illumina MiSeq, and an average of about 41,000 productive templates per sample was obtained. Multiplex PCR amplification was used to generate TCRbeta CDR3 libraries with the immunoSEQ assay. The original pipeline was this. Repertoire diversity was calculated as previously defined, and values close to 0 indicated extremely monoclonal samples. In TCRdb, the immuneACCESS table is reduced to in-frame sequences with V and J assigned. These tables do not hold every clone; where another copy was compared, an unresolved V gene accounts for under half, and the others remain unexplained. V, J and clone size were drawn from that table, and D and trimming were deduced from the DNA. The sample includes about 13,000 clones, with about 90% observed a single time. Around 12% of the sample is held by the ten biggest clonotypes. From the cysteine up to the phenylalanine, the CDR3 has a length of 12 residues. CDR3 DNA is the only sequence kept; it has 36 bases, read in frame from the first base. Trimming accounts for 6 bases at V and 5 bases at J, while the number of junction bases matched to no gene is 2. Via the germline V gene, CDR1 is SQVTM and CDR2 ANQGSEA.

With respect to this clone: Its antigen is unknown. Base qualities are not recorded, but no much larger clone differs from it by a single base.

The same DNA, extracted from blood mononuclear cells, served for both the TCR sequencing and the STAT3 sequencing. Sequencing used PBMCs. The source is a human donor with T large granular lymphocyte leukemia. Some clones in this sample may be carry-over from other donors' samples. Here the chain combines TRBV29-1 and TRBJ2-5, and 11 junctional nucleotides match TRBD1. This receptor carries the CDR3 CSVGTGGETQYF. The sequenced DNA is TGCAGCGTCGGGACAGGGGGGGAGACCCAGTACTTC.